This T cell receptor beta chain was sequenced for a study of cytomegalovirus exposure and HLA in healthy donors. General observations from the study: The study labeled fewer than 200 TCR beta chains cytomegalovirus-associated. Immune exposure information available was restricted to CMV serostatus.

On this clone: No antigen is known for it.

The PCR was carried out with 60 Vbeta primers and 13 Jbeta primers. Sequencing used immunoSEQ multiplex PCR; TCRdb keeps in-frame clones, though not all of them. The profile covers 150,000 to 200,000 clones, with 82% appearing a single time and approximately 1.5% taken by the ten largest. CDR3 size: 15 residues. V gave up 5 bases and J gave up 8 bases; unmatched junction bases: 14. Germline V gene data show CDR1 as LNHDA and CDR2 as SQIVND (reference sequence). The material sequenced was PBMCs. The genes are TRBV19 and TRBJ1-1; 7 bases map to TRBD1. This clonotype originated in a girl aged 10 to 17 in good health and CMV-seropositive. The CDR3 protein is CASSEPSMDRMEAFF. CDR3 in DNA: TGTGCCAGTAGTGAACCGTCCATGGACAGGATGGAAGCTTTCTTT.